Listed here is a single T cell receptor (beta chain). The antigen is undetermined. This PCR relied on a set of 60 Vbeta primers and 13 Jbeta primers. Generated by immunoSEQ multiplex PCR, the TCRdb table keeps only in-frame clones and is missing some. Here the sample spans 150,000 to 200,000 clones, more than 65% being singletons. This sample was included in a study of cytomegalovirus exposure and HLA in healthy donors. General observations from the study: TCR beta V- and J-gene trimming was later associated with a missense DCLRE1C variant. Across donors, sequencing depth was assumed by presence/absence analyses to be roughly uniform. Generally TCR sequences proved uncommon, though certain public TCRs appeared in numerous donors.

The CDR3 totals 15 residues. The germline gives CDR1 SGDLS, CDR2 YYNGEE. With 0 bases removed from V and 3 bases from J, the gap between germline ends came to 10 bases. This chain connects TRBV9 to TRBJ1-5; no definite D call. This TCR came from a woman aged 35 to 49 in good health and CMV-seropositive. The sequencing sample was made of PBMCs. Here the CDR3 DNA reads TGTGCCAGCAGCGTAGGGGTCCAGGCCAATCAGCCCCAGCATTTT. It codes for CASSVGVQANQPQHF.